Listed here are 30 T cell receptor beta chains from one sample, sequenced in a study of identifying expanded T cells in peripheral blood. Produced via immunoSEQ multiplex PCR; TCRdb's table is partial and in-frame only. Found here are about 82,000 clones, about 87% of them singletons; the top ten hold about 7%. Sequenced sample: blood. The receptor source for this set is a person between 18 and 70 years old in good health.

The rearrangement links TRBV5-1 to TRBJ1-2; D call uncertain. Trimming cost V 1 base and J 0 bases, with 10 bases left between them. The germline gives CDR1 SGHRS, CDR2 YFSETQ. This CDR3 has 15 residues. The chain's CDR3 is CASSLFPDSNYGYTF. The DNA of the CDR3 is TGCGCCAGCAGCTTGTTTCCGGATTCTAACTATGGCTACACCTTC.

The chain employs TRBV21-1 and TRBJ2-7; the listed D gene, TRBD1, was not tested against the DNA. TRBV21-1 is labeled a pseudogene. The length of the CDR3 is 15 residues. The CDR3: CASSKGQGFSYEQYF. As DNA, the CDR3 is TGTGCCAGCAGCAAGGGACAGGGGTTCTCCTACGAGCAGTACTTC.

The chain carries TRBV19 and TRBJ1-2; D remains unclear. Germline V gene data show CDR1 as LNHDA and CDR2 as SQIVND (reference sequence). The CDR3 has 15 residues. Trimming removed 3 bases from V and 8 bases from J, with 19 bases in between. The CDR3 sequence: CASSILDARKRGYTF. The CDR3, as DNA: TGTGCCAGTAGTATTTTGGACGCCCGGAAGAGGGGCTACACCTTC.

This rearrangement joins TRBV7-6 to TRBJ2-2, with no clear D. Between the trimmed V and J ends, which lost 5 bases and 0 bases, there was a span of 13 bases. Germline CDR1 SGHVS, CDR2 FNYEAQ. CDR3 length: 16 residues. Here the CDR3 DNA reads TGTGCCAGCAGCGATCTTCAGAATTCGAACACCGGGGAGCTGTTTTTT. Translation: CASSDLQNSNTGELFF.

The chain has TRBV6-5 and TRBJ2-7, with TRBD2 matching 7 bases. V shed 0 bases and J 2 bases; nucleotides not matched to a gene: 4. Germline V gene sequence: CDR1 MNHEY, CDR2 SVGAGI. The length of the CDR3 is 15 residues. CDR3 nucleotide sequence: TGTGCCAGCAGTTACTCACGTCGGGGGGCCTACGAGCAGTACTTC. This gives the protein CASSYSRRGAYEQYF.

The chain recombines TRBV4-3 with TRBJ2-1; D is perhaps TRBD2 (6 bases). Trimming pared 6 bases from V and 2 bases from J, leaving 23 bases between. The CDR3 contains 18 residues. In germline, CDR1 is LGHNA, CDR2 YSLEER. This chain's CDR3 is CASSSELYGSGPYNEQFF. DNA of the CDR3: TGCGCCAGCAGTTCGGAGTTGTACGGGAGCGGGCCCTACAATGAGCAGTTCTTC.

The chain recombines TRBV6-6 with TRBJ1-3; D possibly corresponds to TRBD1 (6 bases). Germline assignment: CDR1 MNHNY and CDR2 SVGAGI (reference sequence). The V end lost 5 bases, the J end lost 0 bases, and 11 bases lay between the germline ends. The CDR3 covers 15 residues. The CDR3, as DNA: TGTGCCAGCAGTAACGGACAGAGCTCTGGAAACACCATATATTTT. It codes for CASSNGQSSGNTIYF.

The gene calls are TRBV10-3 and TRBJ1-5; 8 bases map to TRBD1. The CDR3 sequence is 15 residues long. The V gene's germline CDR1 is ENHRY and CDR2 SYGVKD. J gave up 3 bases and V 5 bases, and 6 bases lay outside the gene matches. This chain's CDR3 is CAISTGGSSNQPQHF. Written as DNA, the CDR3 is TGTGCCATCAGTACAGGGGGAAGTTCCAATCAGCCCCAGCATTTT.

J is TRBJ2-3 and V is TRBV14; 8 positions match TRBD2. CDR1 SGHDN and CDR2 FVKESK come from the germline V gene. V was clipped by 5 bases and J by 5 bases; unmatched bases: 6. The CDR3 length is 14 residues. The CDR3 region is CASSYILAGDTQYF. CDR3 bases: TGTGCCAGCAGCTACATCCTAGCGGGAGATACGCAGTATTTT.

In its sample, this clone was seen a few times. V and J are TRBV30 and TRBJ1-1, with 9 bases that match TRBD1. The ends lost 5 bases at V and 6 bases at J; junction bases unmatched: 4. This CDR3 is built from 12 residues. Germline values: CDR1 GTSNPN, CDR2 SVGIG (reference sequence). The CDR3 nucleotides are TGTGCCTGGGACAGGGGGAAGGCTGAAGCTTTCTTT. It specifies CAWDRGKAEAFF.

The chain carries TRBV2 and TRBJ1-2, with D possibly matching TRBD1 (5 bases). In germline, CDR1 is SNHLY, CDR2 FYNNEI. The V end was cut by 4 bases, the J end by 6 bases, with 12 bases between. The CDR3 extends over 13 amino acids. This CDR3 reads CASSVRAGNGYTF. DNA of the CDR3: TGTGCCAGCAGTGTAAGGGCAGGGAATGGCTACACCTTC.

This clone was seen a few times. This chain links TRBV10-3 with TRBJ2-7; TRBD2 matches at 12 bases. Germline CDR1 and CDR2: ENHRY and SYGVKD. This CDR3 comprises 15 residues. J gave up 5 bases and V 8 bases, and 10 bases lay outside the gene matches. For the CDR3, the DNA is TGTGCCATCGGCTCTAGCGGGGGGGCGGTAAACGAGCAGTACTTC. This encodes CAIGSSGGAVNEQYF.

The rearrangement links TRBV4-1 to TRBJ1-1; tentative D call: TRBD1 (6 bases). Trimming shortened V by 8 bases and J by 0 bases, and 16 bases separated the two germline ends. The germline CDR1 and CDR2 sequences are MGHRA and YSYEKL. The CDR3 is made up of 15 amino acids. The chain's CDR3 is CASSTWQGMNTEAFF. DNA of the CDR3: TGCGCCAGCTCAACATGGCAGGGGATGAACACTGAAGCTTTCTTT.

The chain uses TRBV5-8 and TRBJ1-1, with D perhaps TRBD1 (6 bases). V was trimmed by 0 bases and J by 1 base, leaving 10 bases between them. Germline assignment: CDR1 SGHTS and CDR2 YDEGEE. The CDR3 loop spans 15 amino acids. The CDR3 loop is CASSLDPRGNTEAFF. The CDR3 DNA sequence: TGTGCCAGCAGCTTGGACCCCAGGGGGAACACTGAAGCTTTCTTT.

This chain joins TRBV6-4 and TRBJ2-3; no firm D call. V lost 5 bases and J 5 bases, leaving 11 bases between the germline ends. The germline V gene has CDR1 MRHNA and CDR2 SNTAGT. The CDR3 consists of 13 residues. The CDR3 coding sequence is TGTGCCAGCAGTCCCGGGCCTCGAGATACGCAGTATTTT. Residues: CASSPGPRDTQYF.

This chain connects TRBV18 to TRBJ1-1; D remains unclear. The CDR3 is 14 residues long. The germline V gene encodes CDR1 KGHSH and CDR2 LQKENI. V shed 4 bases and J shed 6 bases, with 15 bases lying between them. The CDR3, as DNA: TGTGCCAGCTCACTGCGTCTAGGTTTCCCTGAAGCTTTCTTT. Protein: CASSLRLGFPEAFF.

This chain links TRBV20-1 with TRBJ1-2; D ambiguous. The germline V and J ends were trimmed by 2 bases and 4 bases, with 5 bases remaining between them. CDR3 length: 11 residues. Per the germline V gene, CDR1 is DFQATT and CDR2 is SNEGSKA (reference sequence). The CDR3 region has the DNA TGCAGTGCTAGATCCTCCTATGGCTACACCTTC. This encodes CSARSSYGYTF.

The V gene is TRBV7-2, the J gene TRBJ2-3; maybe TRBD2 (6 bases). This CDR3 is 15 amino acids long. The germline V and J ends were trimmed by 1 base and 2 bases, with 10 bases remaining between them. CDR1 and CDR2 from the germline V gene are SGHTA and FQGNSA. The CDR3 protein is CASSLGGGNTDTQYF. The CDR3 bases are TGTGCCAGCAGCTTAGGTGGCGGGAACACAGATACGCAGTATTTT. Using reference TRBV7-2 and TRBJ2-3 for the parts outside the CDR3, the full variable domain is GAGVSQSPSNKVTEKGKDVELRCDPISGHTALYWYRQSLGQGLEFLIYFQGNSAPDKSGLPSDRFSAERTGGSVSTLTIQRTQQEDSAVYLCASSLGGGNTDTQYFGPGTRLTVL.

The chain combines TRBV11-2 with TRBJ2-1, with 11 bases lining up with TRBD2. Germline V gene data show CDR1 as SGHAT and CDR2 as FQNNGV. This CDR3 is built from 17 residues. With V trimmed by 5 bases and J by 9 bases, 15 bases remained unmatched. The CDR3 here is CASSRRLAGPGSREQFF. The DNA of the CDR3 is TGTGCCAGCAGCCGTCGACTAGCGGGACCGGGGTCCCGTGAGCAGTTCTTC.

The rearrangement joins TRBV19 to TRBJ1-5; no clear D. Germline V lookup: CDR1 LNHDA, CDR2 SQIVND (reference sequence). V lost 3 bases and J 0 bases, leaving 12 bases between the germline ends. The CDR3 contains 16 residues. In DNA, the CDR3 is TGTGCCAGTAGTATTAGGCCCGGTTATAGCAATCAGCCCCAGCATTTT. This sequence encodes CASSIRPGYSNQPQHF.

This chain joins TRBV5-4 and TRBJ1-6; D remains unclear. The CDR3 is made up of 17 amino acids. Per the germline V gene, CDR1 is SGHNT and CDR2 is YYREEE (reference sequence). V dropped 0 bases and J dropped 0 bases, with 10 bases sitting between them. The DNA of the CDR3 is TGTGCCAGCAGCTTGGACTCCAGAGGCTCCTATAATTCACCCCTCCACTTT. Protein sequence: CASSLDSRGSYNSPLHF.

The CDR3 nucleotides are TGTGCCAGCAGTTCTAACATGGGTGGGACCTACGAGCAGTACTTC. Residues: CASSSNMGGTYEQYF. The V and J genes are TRBV2 and TRBJ2-7; no firm D call. Per germline, CDR1 SNHLY and CDR2 FYNNEI. Trimming took off 5 bases at V and 2 bases at J, with 16 bases between the two ends. CDR3 size: 15 residues. The complete variable domain, with remaining parts taken from reference TRBV2 and TRBJ2-7, reads EPEVTQTPSHQVTQMGQEVILRCVPISNHLYFYWYRQILGQKVEFLVSFYNNEISEKSEIFDDQFSVERPDGSNFTLKIRSTKLEDSAMYFCASSSNMGGTYEQYFGPGTRLTVT.

This chain connects TRBV10-3 to TRBJ1-2; 12 bases line up with TRBD1. Germline trimming cut 3 bases from V and 8 bases from J; bases unmatched to any gene: 7. CDR1 and CDR2 from the germline V gene are ENHRY and SYGVKD. The CDR3 has 15 residues. CDR3 loop: CAISESGTGGQGYTF. The CDR3 DNA reads TGTGCCATCAGTGAATCCGGGACAGGGGGCCAGGGCTACACCTTC.

CDR3 DNA: TGTGCCAGCGTCAGGGGCACAGATACGCAGTATTTT. The encoded protein is CASVRGTDTQYF. The chain recombines TRBV7-2 with TRBJ2-3, with TRBD1 as a possible D gene (5 bases). The CDR3 consists of 12 residues. V gave up 8 bases and J gave up 1 base, with 7 bases separating them. Germline lookup yields CDR1 SGHTA and CDR2 FQGNSA.

The chain links TRBV18 to TRBJ1-2; unclear D gene. Germline V lookup: CDR1 KGHSH, CDR2 LQKENI. The CDR3 is 15 residues long. V dropped 2 bases and J dropped 0 bases, with 10 bases sitting between them. The CDR3 is CASSPNSATNYGYTF. The CDR3 bases are TGTGCCAGCTCACCAAATTCGGCAACTAACTATGGCTACACCTTC.

This rearrangement joins TRBV7-3 to TRBJ2-7, with D hard to call. The germline V gene has CDR1 SGHTA and CDR2 FQGTGA. The V end lost 0 bases, the J end lost 2 bases, and 11 bases lay between the germline ends. CDR3 length: 15 amino acids. The CDR3 DNA follows: TGTGCCAGCAGCTTAACGTCTGAGACGGCCTACGAGCAGTACTTC. The encoded protein is CASSLTSETAYEQYF.

The chain links TRBV6-5 to TRBJ2-1; 12 bases are a match to TRBD2. CDR1 and CDR2 (germline): MNHEY, SVGAGI. The V gene end was trimmed by 7 bases and the J gene end by 5 bases; junction bases not matched to a gene: 6. The CDR3 has 15 amino acids. The CDR3 DNA sequence: TGTGCCAGCACCCTAGCGGGGGGGCCGGACAATGAGCAGTTCTTC. Residues: CASTLAGGPDNEQFF.

The chain carries TRBV6-6 and TRBJ2-7; TRBD1 is a possible D gene (6 bases). Germline V gene sequence: CDR1 MNHNY, CDR2 SVGAGI (reference sequence). Trimming cost V 5 bases and J 7 bases, with 12 bases left between them. CDR3 length: 12 amino acids. The CDR3 reads CASSNRVEEQYF. DNA for the CDR3: TGTGCCAGCAGTAACAGGGTGGAGGAGCAGTACTTC.

The gene calls are TRBV19 and TRBJ2-2, with D possibly being TRBD1 (6 bases). Germline V gives CDR1 LNHDA, CDR2 SQIVND (reference sequence). There are 14 residues in the CDR3. V lost 4 bases and J lost 7, with 13 bases in between. In DNA form, the CDR3 reads TGTGCCAGTAGTACACAGGGTCGGGTCGGGGAGCTGTTTTTT. Encoded protein: CASSTQGRVGELFF.

The gene calls are TRBV19 and TRBJ2-1; D is ambiguous. V was clipped by 8 bases and J by 4 bases, with 15 bases between them. Per germline, CDR1 LNHDA and CDR2 SQIVND (reference sequence). The CDR3 is 14 residues long. CDR3: CASSPPMGYNEQFF. The CDR3 DNA follows: TGTGCCAGTTCCCCCCCGATGGGGTACAATGAGCAGTTCTTC. The full variable domain, rest sourced from reference TRBV19 and TRBJ2-1, is DGGITQSPKYLFRKEGQNVTLSCEQNLNHDAMYWYRQDPGQGLRLIYYSQIVNDFQKGDIAEGYSVSREKKESFPLTVTSAQKNPTAFYLCASSPPMGYNEQFFGPGTRLTVL.